Shown below are 21 T cell receptor beta chains from a single sample sequenced in a study of beta chain features in type 1 diabetes. Expressed TCRB transcripts were sequenced, since all the RNA that had been isolated was reverse transcribed. Measured with immunoSEQ multiplex PCR; TCRdb has only the in-frame clones, and not every one. The sample records 140,000 to 150,000 clones, approximately 52% being singletons. Source material: Tregs from blood. The source is a man between 18 and 29 years old in good health.

V is TRBV19 and J is TRBJ2-7, with 11 positions matching TRBD2. Germline CDR1 LNHDA, CDR2 SQIVND (reference sequence). This CDR3 has 18 amino acids. V was clipped by 3 bases and J by 6 bases; unmatched bases: 16. CDR3 amino acids: CASSISLAGGGFTSEQYF. The CDR3 DNA is TGTGCCAGTAGTATTTCCCTAGCGGGAGGAGGATTTACGTCCGAGCAGTACTTC. Supplemented by reference TRBV19 and TRBJ2-7, the full variable domain reads DGGITQSPKYLFRKEGQNVTLSCEQNLNHDAMYWYRQDPGQGLRLIYYSQIVNDFQKGDIAEGYSVSREKKESFPLTVTSAQKNPTAFYLCASSISLAGGGFTSEQYFGPGTRLTVT.

This sequence joins TRBV5-1 and TRBJ2-1; 7 nucleotides line up with TRBD2. The CDR3 spans 16 residues. V lost 2 bases to trimming and J lost 2 bases; unmatched junction nucleotides: 7. Per the germline V gene, CDR1 is SGHRS and CDR2 is YFSETQ. The CDR3 DNA sequence: TGCGCCAGCAGCTTCGTTCGAGCGGGGACCTACAATGAGCAGTTCTTC. Translated: CASSFVRAGTYNEQFF.

CDR3: CAISQEDTIYF. The CDR3, as DNA: TGTGCCATCAGTCAGGAGGACACCATATATTTT. V usage is TRBV10-3 and J usage is TRBJ1-3; D remains ambiguous. This CDR3 has 11 residues. The V end lost 5 bases, the J end lost 8 bases, and 7 bases lay between the germline ends. The germline V gene has CDR1 ENHRY and CDR2 SYGVKD.

The chain uses TRBV6-6 and TRBJ1-2; 7 bases agree with TRBD1. Germline-derived CDR1 and CDR2 are MNHNY and SVGAGI (reference sequence). CDR3 length equals 13 residues. The J segment lost 8 bases and the V segment lost 2 bases, leaving 5 bases of the junction unmatched. CDR3 nucleotide sequence: TGTGCCAGCAGTTACGGGCAGGGGGGAGGCTACACCTTC. Protein sequence: CASSYGQGGGYTF.

This sequence joins TRBV18 and TRBJ1-3, with 9 positions matching TRBD1. Germline V gene lookup returns CDR1 KGHSH and CDR2 LQKENI. The CDR3 sequence is 16 residues long. The trim removed 3 bases at V and 0 bases at J, leaving 3 bases unmatched. CDR3 DNA sequence: TGTGCCAGCTCACCCGGGACAGGGAGCTCTGGAAACACCATATATTTT. Amino acids: CASSPGTGSSGNTIYF.

V gene TRBV15 combines with J gene TRBJ2-7; 14 nucleotides match TRBD2. The CDR3 sequence is 19 residues long. The junction had 13 bases not matched to a gene; V was cut back by 1 base and J by 5 bases. Germline V gene lookup returns CDR1 LNHNV and CDR2 YYDKDF (reference sequence). The CDR3 loop is CATSRVLGRLAGGPHEQYF. CDR3 nucleotides: TGTGCCACCAGCAGAGTTCTGGGAAGACTAGCGGGAGGGCCCCACGAGCAGTACTTC.

This clone was found a few times. The J gene is TRBJ1-2, the V gene TRBV15; D is perhaps TRBD1 (5 bases). In germline, CDR1 is LNHNV, CDR2 YYDKDF (reference sequence). V shed 5 bases and J shed 4 bases, with 14 bases lying between them. This CDR3 has 14 residues. As DNA, the CDR3 is TGTGCCACCAGCCCCGTCCTGGGGCGCTATGGCTACACCTTC. It translates to CATSPVLGRYGYTF.

This clone was seen more than once but under ten times. The genes are TRBV10-3 and TRBJ2-1; TRBD2 is a possible D gene (5 bases). The CDR3 spans 12 residues. V was trimmed by 4 bases and J by 8 bases, leaving 9 bases between them. Germline lookup yields CDR1 ENHRY and CDR2 SYGVKD. The chain's CDR3 is CAISATLDEQFF. The CDR3, as DNA: TGTGCCATCAGTGCAACACTAGATGAGCAGTTCTTC.

This clone was counted between two and nine times. The V and J genes are TRBV7-3 and TRBJ2-3; D perhaps matches TRBD1 (5 bases). This CDR3 contains 16 residues. Looked up from germline, CDR1 is SGHTA and CDR2 is FQGTGA. V lost 4 bases to trimming and J lost 3 bases, with 17 bases between them. CDR3 DNA sequence: TGTGCCAGCAGCTGGGGCGGTGGGGCAAAGACAGATACGCAGTATTTT. This gives the protein CASSWGGGAKTDTQYF.

This clone was seen a handful of times. The rearrangement links TRBV10-3 to TRBJ2-7; D is uncertain. CDR1 and CDR2 (germline): ENHRY, SYGVKD. V was shortened by 2 bases and J by 0 bases, with 5 bases between the two germline ends. The CDR3 sequence is 13 residues long. CDR3 DNA sequence: TGTGCCATCAGTGAGCCCGGCTCCTACGAGCAGTACTTC. Its translation: CAISEPGSYEQYF.

The chain couples TRBV10-3 to TRBJ2-7; TRBD1 is a possible D gene (6 bases). Per the germline V gene, CDR1 is ENHRY and CDR2 is SYGVKD. The CDR3 is made up of 12 amino acids. Trimming removed 2 bases from V and 4 bases from J, with 6 bases in between. The CDR3 DNA is TGTGCCATCAGTGAGCAGGGGTACGAGCAGTACTTC. As protein: CAISEQGYEQYF.

Worth noting for this clone: Other DNA sequences in this specimen translate into the identical CDR3. The V call is TRBV18, the J call TRBJ1-1; D not certain. Germline V gene sequence: CDR1 KGHSH, CDR2 LQKENI. The CDR3 covers 14 residues. Trimming removed 2 bases from V and 0 bases from J, with 7 bases in between. The CDR3 DNA follows: TGTGCCAGCTCACCAGGGCAGCTGAACACTGAAGCTTTCTTT. Its translation: CASSPGQLNTEAFF.

V usage is TRBV6-1 and J usage is TRBJ1-3; 8 nucleotides align to TRBD1. Germline V gene sequence: CDR1 MNHNS, CDR2 SASEGT. The CDR3 spans 16 residues. V was clipped by 4 bases and J by 0 bases; unmatched bases: 5. CDR3 protein: CASSVTGALSGNTIYF. CDR3 bases: TGTGCCAGCAGTGTGACAGGGGCCCTCTCTGGAAACACCATATATTTT.

This clone was counted only a few times. CDR3 nucleotide sequence: TGTGCCAGCAGCTTAAAAGGGGCCCCAGCTTTCTTT. Translation gives CASSLKGAPAFF. The chain is built from TRBV7-9 and TRBJ1-1, with a tentative D call TRBD1 (5 bases). The CDR3 has 12 residues. The V gene lost 2 bases and the J gene lost 10 bases, with 11 bases spanning the gap. Germline CDR1 and CDR2: SEHNR and FQNEAQ (reference sequence).

The chain's CDR3 is CASSRGQPRETYGYTF. In DNA, the CDR3 is TGCGCCAGCAGCCGTGGACAGCCCCGCGAAACCTATGGCTACACCTTC. This chain links TRBV4-3 with TRBJ1-2, with D possibly being TRBD1 (6 bases). The CDR3 totals 16 residues. V was pared by 4 bases and J by 4 bases, with 19 bases between. Looked up from germline, CDR1 is LGHNA and CDR2 is YSLEER.

This chain joins TRBV6-6 and TRBJ1-1; 7 bases map to TRBD1. CDR3 length: 14 residues. The germline gives CDR1 MNHNY, CDR2 SVGAGI (reference sequence). The ends lost 7 bases at V and 1 base at J; junction bases unmatched: 6. The DNA for the CDR3 is TGTGCCAGCACCTGGACAGGAGAGAACACTGAAGCTTTCTTT. Protein product: CASTWTGENTEAFF.

J is TRBJ1-5 and V is TRBV4-3; D uncertain. V lost 0 bases and J 3 bases, leaving 6 bases between the germline ends. CDR1 and CDR2 from the germline V gene are LGHNA and YSLEER. The CDR3 consists of 14 residues. Written as DNA, the CDR3 is TGCGCCAGCAGCCAAGATGCGCACAATCAGCCCCAGCATTTT. This gives the protein CASSQDAHNQPQHF.

CDR3 sequence: CASRPGGSSSPLHF. The CDR3 nucleotides read TGTGCCAGTAGACCGGGGGGGTCTAGTTCACCCCTCCACTTT. The chain links TRBV19 to TRBJ1-6, with D tentatively TRBD1 (5 bases). The V gene lost 6 bases and the J gene lost 9 bases, with 15 bases spanning the gap. CDR3 size: 14 residues. Germline loops: CDR1 LNHDA, CDR2 SQIVND (reference sequence).

The chain recombines TRBV7-3 with TRBJ1-6; D is possibly TRBD1 (5 bases). From germline, CDR1 is SGHTA and CDR2 FQGTGA. The V end lost 4 bases, the J end lost 0 bases, and 7 bases lay between the germline ends. There are 15 residues in the CDR3. Here the CDR3 reads CASSSGGSYNSPLHF. CDR3 DNA sequence: TGTGCCAGCAGCTCGGGGGGCTCCTATAATTCACCCCTCCACTTT.

CDR3 coding DNA: TGTGCCAGCAGCTTCCGACTAGCGGGGGCCTACGAGCAGTACTTC. Translating it yields CASSFRLAGAYEQYF. The V call is TRBV5-4, the J call TRBJ2-7; 12 nucleotides match TRBD2. Trimming cost V 2 bases and J 2 bases; bases outside gene matches: 2. The CDR3 contains 15 residues. Germline V gene data show CDR1 as SGHNT and CDR2 as YYREEE (reference sequence).

In its sample, this clone was seen a few times. The chain uses TRBV30 and TRBJ2-5, with 7 bases fitting TRBD1. The V segment lost 3 bases and the J segment 0 bases; nucleotides outside the gene matches: 7. There are 15 residues in the CDR3. Germline V gene sequence: CDR1 GTSNPN, CDR2 SVGIG (reference sequence). Here the CDR3 DNA reads TGTGCCTGGAGGTCGGGACAGTCCTACCAAGAGACCCAGTACTTC. The encoded protein is CAWRSGQSYQETQYF. Full variable domain (missing parts from reference TRBV30 and TRBJ2-5): SQTIHQWPATLVQPVGSPLSLECTVEGTSNPNLYWYRQAAGRGLQLLFYSVGIGQISSEVPQNLSASRPQDRQFILSSKKLLLSDSGFYLCAWRSGQSYQETQYFGPGTRLLVL.